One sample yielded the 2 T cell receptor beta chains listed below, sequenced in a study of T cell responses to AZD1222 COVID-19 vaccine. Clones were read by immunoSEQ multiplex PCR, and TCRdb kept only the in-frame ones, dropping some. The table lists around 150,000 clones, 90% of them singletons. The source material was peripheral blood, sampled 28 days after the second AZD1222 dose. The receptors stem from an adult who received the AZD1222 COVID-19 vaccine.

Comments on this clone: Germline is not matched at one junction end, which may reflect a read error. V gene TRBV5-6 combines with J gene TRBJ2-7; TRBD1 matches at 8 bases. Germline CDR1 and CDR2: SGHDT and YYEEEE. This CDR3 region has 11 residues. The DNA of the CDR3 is TGTGCCAGCAGCTCTGGACAGGGTATGGTTTTC. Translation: CASSSGQGMVF.

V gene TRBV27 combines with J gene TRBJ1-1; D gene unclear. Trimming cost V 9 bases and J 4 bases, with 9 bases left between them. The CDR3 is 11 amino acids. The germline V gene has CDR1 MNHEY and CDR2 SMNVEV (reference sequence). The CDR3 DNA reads TGTGCCAGTAAGTTGGGCACTGAAGCTTTCTTT. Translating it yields CASKLGTEAFF.